The 22 T cell receptor beta chains in this list originate from one sample, sequenced in a study of shared clonotypes between healthy human individuals. The table came from immunoSEQ multiplex PCR; TCRdb's copy has only in-frame clones and leaves some out. The sample holds about 2.5 million clones, about 90% seen once. The sample comprised naive CD4+ T cells from PBMCs. Stated subset: CD45RA+ positively selected. These receptors were collected from a man aged 18 to 30 in good health. Some clones in this sample may be carry-over from other donors' samples.

This chain connects TRBV7-2 to TRBJ2-5, with TRBD2 identical over 7 bases. Germline V gene sequence: CDR1 SGHTA, CDR2 FQGNSA. This CDR3 is built from 14 residues. J was trimmed by 2 bases and V by 4 bases; bases with no gene match: 4. The CDR3 DNA sequence: TGTGCCAGCAGCTGGACTAGAGGTCAAGAGACCCAGTACTTC. Its protein product is CASSWTRGQETQYF. Full variable domain (remainder filled in from reference TRBV7-2 and TRBJ2-5): GAGVSQSPSNKVTEKGKDVELRCDPISGHTALYWYRQSLGQGLEFLIYFQGNSAPDKSGLPSDRFSAERTGGSVSTLTIQRTQQEDSAVYLCASSWTRGQETQYFGPGTRLLVL.

The chain recombines TRBV6-1 with TRBJ2-3, with D unclear. CDR1 is MNHNS, CDR2 SASEGT, per germline. Deletions cut 2 bases from V and 2 bases from J, with 11 bases between. This CDR3 comprises 15 residues. DNA of the CDR3: TGTGCCAGCAGTGAAAGACCCAGTGACACAGATACGCAGTATTTT. This codes for CASSERPSDTDTQYF.

The gene calls are TRBV30 and TRBJ2-3; D is possibly TRBD2 (6 bases). The CDR3 has 13 residues. Trimming left V 8 bases short and J 1 base short, with 13 bases between. The germline V gene has CDR1 GTSNPN and CDR2 SVGIG (reference sequence). CDR3 loop: CAGGGPGTDTQYF. Written as DNA, the CDR3 is TGTGCCGGGGGAGGCCCCGGCACAGATACGCAGTATTTT.

The rearrangement joins TRBV5-1 to TRBJ2-7; TRBD1 aligns across 8 bases. The trim removed 0 bases at V and 1 base at J, leaving 6 bases unmatched. The CDR3 consists of 16 residues. Germline loops: CDR1 SGHRS, CDR2 YFSETQ. The chain's CDR3 is CASSLAPGQESYEQYF. CDR3 DNA sequence: TGCGCCAGCAGCTTGGCCCCGGGACAGGAATCCTACGAGCAGTACTTC.

The genes are TRBV7-9 and TRBJ2-7, with 7 bases fitting TRBD2. The CDR3 totals 14 residues. Per the germline V gene, CDR1 is SEHNR and CDR2 is FQNEAQ (reference sequence). The trim removed 6 bases at V and 4 bases at J, leaving 9 bases unmatched. The CDR3 DNA reads TGTGCCAGCAGGGGAAGCGGGGACCCATACGAGCAGTACTTC. This encodes CASRGSGDPYEQYF.

The chain is built from TRBV5-1 and TRBJ2-5, with 9 bases fitting TRBD1. Germline V gene sequence: CDR1 SGHRS, CDR2 YFSETQ. With 2 bases clipped from V and 1 base from J, the junction kept 12 bases outside the gene matches. This CDR3 spans 18 amino acids. The CDR3 loop is CASSFSIRPDRGQETQYF. The CDR3 DNA follows: TGCGCCAGCAGCTTTAGTATTCGACCGGACAGGGGCCAAGAGACCCAGTACTTC.

This rearrangement joins TRBV4-2 to TRBJ1-4; D unresolved. The CDR3 runs to 11 residues. The ends were cut back, 4 bases at V and 8 bases at J, with 5 bases in the middle. Germline V gene data show CDR1 as LGHNA and CDR2 as YNFKEQ. CDR3: CASSRSEKLFF. The CDR3 DNA reads as TGTGCCAGCAGCCGTAGCGAAAAACTGTTTTTT.

The chain is built from TRBV9 and TRBJ1-2; 8 nucleotides match TRBD1. V shed 0 bases, J shed 6 bases, and the junction held 13 bases outside the gene matches. Germline V lookup: CDR1 SGDLS, CDR2 YYNGEE. This CDR3 contains 17 residues. CDR3 in amino acids: CASSVEVGPQGADGYTF. The CDR3 DNA sequence: TGTGCCAGCAGCGTAGAGGTGGGCCCTCAGGGGGCGGATGGCTACACCTTC.

The gene calls are TRBV9 and TRBJ1-1; tentatively, D is TRBD1 (5 bases). The CDR3 is 16 amino acids. Looked up from germline, CDR1 is SGDLS and CDR2 is YYNGEE. V gave up 4 bases and J gave up 0 bases, with 16 bases separating them. This chain's CDR3 is CASSTGAGRVNTEAFF. CDR3 in DNA: TGTGCCAGCAGCACTGGTGCGGGGCGGGTGAACACTGAAGCTTTCTTT.

The genes are TRBV6-6 and TRBJ2-7; D is ambiguous. V was shortened by 0 bases and J by 6 bases, with 9 bases between the two germline ends. The CDR3 is made up of 13 amino acids. Germline assignment: CDR1 MNHNY and CDR2 SVGAGI (reference sequence). The CDR3 spells CASSYSGSGEQYF. In DNA form, the CDR3 reads TGTGCCAGCAGTTACTCAGGGTCCGGCGAGCAGTACTTC.

In this sample, this clone turned up once. The rearrangement joins TRBV19 to TRBJ2-6, with unresolved D. Per germline, CDR1 LNHDA and CDR2 SQIVND (reference sequence). V was trimmed by 5 bases and J by 4 bases, leaving 9 bases between them. This CDR3 region has 14 residues. CDR3 bases: TGTGCCAGTAGTCTGAACCCCGGGGCCAACGTCCTGACTTTC. Amino acid sequence: CASSLNPGANVLTF. The entire variable domain, with the rest obtained from reference TRBV19 and TRBJ2-6, is as follows: DGGITQSPKYLFRKEGQNVTLSCEQNLNHDAMYWYRQDPGQGLRLIYYSQIVNDFQKGDIAEGYSVSREKKESFPLTVTSAQKNPTAFYLCASSLNPGANVLTFGAGSRLTVL.

The chain is built from TRBV5-4 and TRBJ2-2; TRBD2 might be the D (5 bases). The V gene lost 0 bases and the J gene lost 5 bases, with 14 bases spanning the gap. The CDR3 sequence is 16 residues long. Germline V lookup: CDR1 SGHNT, CDR2 YYREEE (reference sequence). CDR3 in DNA: TGTGCCAGCAGCTTGGCCGGTCTAGAGCGGACCGGGGAGCTGTTTTTT. As protein: CASSLAGLERTGELFF.

The chain joins TRBV9 to TRBJ2-1, with D unresolved. V was clipped by 4 bases and J by 8 bases, with 25 bases between them. The length of the CDR3 is 17 residues. Germline assignment: CDR1 SGDLS and CDR2 YYNGEE. The CDR3 loop reads CASSPSISLVAIHEQFF. Here the CDR3 DNA reads TGTGCCAGCAGCCCGAGTATATCTCTAGTCGCTATCCATGAGCAGTTCTTC.

The chain links TRBV11-2 to TRBJ2-6, with D possibly matching TRBD1 (6 bases). The CDR3 contains 18 residues. CDR1 is SGHAT, CDR2 FQNNGV, per germline. Trimming left V 4 bases short and J 0 bases short, with 16 bases between. CDR3 region: CASSYGTQSLSGANVLTF. The CDR3 DNA reads as TGTGCCAGCAGCTACGGGACACAATCCCTCTCTGGGGCCAACGTCCTGACTTTC.

The rearrangement links TRBV19 to TRBJ2-7, with 13 bases identical to TRBD2. With V trimmed by 1 base and J by 0 bases, 6 bases remained unmatched. CDR3 size: 18 residues. Germline V gene sequence: CDR1 LNHDA, CDR2 SQIVND (reference sequence). CDR3 coding DNA: TGTGCCAGTAGTATAGGGACTAGCGGGAGAGCCAACTCCTACGAGCAGTACTTC. As protein: CASSIGTSGRANSYEQYF.

J is TRBJ2-6 and V is TRBV27; D is possibly TRBD2 (7 bases). CDR1 and CDR2 (germline): MNHEY, SMNVEV (reference sequence). The CDR3 consists of 16 residues. Trimming left V 1 base short and J 2 bases short, with 9 bases between. CDR3 protein: CASSLLGGAGANVLTF. The CDR3 region has the DNA TGTGCCAGCAGTTTATTAGGGGGGGCTGGGGCCAACGTCCTGACTTTC.

As to this clone: Other DNA sequences in the sample encode the same CDR3. The chain combines TRBV5-1 with TRBJ2-7, with D maybe TRBD1 (6 bases). V lost 2 bases and J lost 2, with 11 bases in between. This CDR3 is built from 14 residues. Germline CDR1 SGHRS, CDR2 YFSETQ. The CDR3, as DNA: TGCGCCAGCAGCTTATCCTCAGGGGCCTACGAGCAGTACTTC. It codes for CASSLSSGAYEQYF.

This chain's CDR3 is CASSFRQGPDTQYF. The CDR3 DNA sequence: TGTGCCAGCAGCTTTCGGCAGGGGCCAGATACGCAGTATTTT. The rearrangement links TRBV7-2 to TRBJ2-3; TRBD1 is a possible D gene (6 bases). Germline V gives CDR1 SGHTA, CDR2 FQGNSA. V was shortened by 3 bases and J by 4 bases, with 11 bases between the two germline ends. The length of the CDR3 is 14 residues.

This clone was observed once. The CDR3 coding sequence is TGTGCCTGGAGTAGGGGGGACTACGAGCAGTACTTC. Its protein is CAWSRGDYEQYF. This chain joins TRBV30 and TRBJ2-7; either TRBD1 or TRBD2 may supply D (6 bases each). V was shortened by 2 bases and J by 3 bases, with 8 bases between the two germline ends. The CDR3 is 12 residues long. In germline, CDR1 is GTSNPN, CDR2 SVGIG (reference sequence).

In its sample, this clone was seen a few times. In nucleotides, the CDR3 is TGTGCCAGCAGCTCGGGACAGATTAACTATGGCTACACCTTC. It is translated as CASSSGQINYGYTF. The V gene is TRBV6-6, the J gene TRBJ1-2; TRBD1 aligns across 7 bases. The CDR3 sequence is 14 residues long. Per the germline V gene, CDR1 is MNHNY and CDR2 is SVGAGI (reference sequence). Trimming took 6 bases from V and 1 from J; bases not matched to a gene: 5.

This clone has a single count. The CDR3 loop is CASTSTLLAGGYEQFF. In nucleotides, the CDR3 is TGTGCCAGCACCTCAACCTTACTAGCGGGAGGGTATGAGCAGTTCTTC. The rearrangement uses TRBV28 and TRBJ2-1, with 13 bases aligning to TRBD2. This CDR3 comprises 16 residues. Germline V gene data show CDR1 as MDHEN and CDR2 as SYDVKM. The V gene end was trimmed by 7 bases and the J gene end by 8 bases; junction bases not matched to a gene: 11. The whole variable domain, filled in from reference TRBV28 and TRBJ2-1, reads DVKVTQSSRYLVKRTGEKVFLECVQDMDHENMFWYRQDPGLGLRLIYFSYDVKMKEKGDIPEGYSVSREKKERFSLILESASTNQTSMYLCASTSTLLAGGYEQFFGPGTRLTVL.

About this clone itself: Other DNA sequences in this sample translate to the same CDR3. The rearrangement joins TRBV28 to TRBJ1-1, with a possible D match to TRBD1 (6 bases). Trimming took off 5 bases at V and 2 bases at J, with 15 bases between the two ends. This CDR3 has 15 residues. The V gene's germline CDR1 is MDHEN and CDR2 SYDVKM. The CDR3 nucleotides read TGTGCCAGCAGTCCGAGGACAGCCGGAAACACTGAAGCTTTCTTT. Translating it yields CASSPRTAGNTEAFF.